This T cell receptor (beta chain) was found in a study of blood T cell repertoires in COVID-19. Libraries were prepared by immunoSEQ multiplex PCR; TCRdb keeps only in-frame clonotypes and omits some of them. The table lists some 71,000 clones, 70% to 85% of them singletons. This clone was observed once. V was trimmed by 3 bases and J by 3 bases, leaving 12 bases between them. The germline V gene has CDR1 KGHSH and CDR2 LQKENI. There are 15 residues in the CDR3. The chain recombines TRBV18 with TRBJ2-1; D is unclear. The sequence derives from a woman aged 50 to 65 with acute or convalescent COVID-19. The sample comprised peripheral blood. CDR3 sequence (DNA): TGTGCCAGCTCACCGCGTCCGATTATCTACAATGAGCAGTTCTTC. Its translation is CASSPRPIIYNEQFF.